This passage covers 11 T cell receptor beta chains from one sample sequenced in a study of T cell responses to AZD1222 COVID-19 vaccine. TCRdb's copy holds only in-frame clones and misses some; the assay was immunoSEQ multiplex PCR. The table has over 90,000 clones, around 91% seen once. Here the sequenced sample was peripheral blood, taken on day 0 of AZD1222 vaccination. The receptor set was obtained from an adult in good health.

The rearrangement uses TRBV7-9 and TRBJ2-3; D possibly corresponds to TRBD2 (5 bases). Trimming took 0 bases from V and 0 from J, leaving 16 bases between them. The CDR3 has 18 amino acids. Germline V gene data show CDR1 as SEHNR and CDR2 as FQNEAQ (reference sequence). The DNA for the CDR3 is TGTGCCAGCAGCTTAGCGTCGTCTAGCCCTCTTAGCACAGATACGCAGTATTTT. It codes for CASSLASSSPLSTDTQYF.

The rearrangement links TRBV11-3 to TRBJ1-1, with D unclear. Trimming removed 5 bases at V and 2 bases at J, with 9 bases between. This CDR3 region has 13 residues. Per germline, CDR1 SGHNT and CDR2 YENEEA. The CDR3 spells CASSPRSNTEAFF. Here the CDR3 DNA reads TGTGCCAGCAGCCCCCGGAGTAACACTGAAGCTTTCTTT.

The chain combines TRBV29-1 with TRBJ1-1; the match to TRBD1 covers 7 bases. Germline assignment: CDR1 SQVTM and CDR2 ANQGSEA. This CDR3 spans 13 amino acids. Trimming cost V 7 bases and J 0 bases; bases outside gene matches: 5. CDR3 loop: CSGRGQLNTEAFF. In nucleotides, the CDR3 is TGCAGCGGGAGGGGACAGCTGAACACTGAAGCTTTCTTT. The variable domain in full, completed from reference TRBV29-1 and TRBJ1-1, reads SAVISQKPSRDICQRGTSLTIQCQVDSQVTMMFWYRQQPGQSLTLIATANQGSEATYESGFVIDKFPISRPNLTFSTLTVSNMSPEDSSIYLCSGRGQLNTEAFFGQGTRLTVV.

In DNA form, the CDR3 reads TGTGCCTCCCAGGACAGGTCGAACACCGGGGAGCTGTTTTTT. Amino acids: CASQDRSNTGELFF. The chain joins TRBV7-3 to TRBJ2-2; TRBD1 aligns across 7 bases. The CDR3 is 14 residues long. CDR1 and CDR2 (germline): SGHTA, FQGTGA. V was clipped by 11 bases and J by 0 bases; unmatched bases: 6.

The chain combines TRBV5-1 with TRBJ1-2, with D unresolved. The CDR3 extends over 15 amino acids. Trimming cost V 1 base and J 4 bases, with 14 bases left between them. Germline lookup yields CDR1 SGHRS and CDR2 YFSETQ. Written as DNA, the CDR3 is TGCGCCAGCAGCTTGACCCTGAGGGAAGGCTATGGCTACACCTTC. This sequence encodes CASSLTLREGYGYTF.

V is TRBV2 and J is TRBJ2-5; D remains ambiguous. The CDR3 has 13 amino acids. Deletions cut 6 bases from V and 3 bases from J, with 11 bases between. Germline V gene lookup returns CDR1 SNHLY and CDR2 FYNNEI. The CDR3 sequence is CASRGFGKETQYF. Written as DNA, the CDR3 is TGTGCCAGCAGAGGGTTCGGTAAAGAGACCCAGTACTTC.

This clone was counted once. The chain combines TRBV7-8 with TRBJ2-3; D is undetermined. With 5 bases removed from V and 6 bases from J, the gap between germline ends came to 12 bases. The germline V gene has CDR1 SGHVS and CDR2 FQNEAQ. This CDR3 comprises 13 residues. Written as DNA, the CDR3 is TGTGCCAGCAGCCCCCCGTTCCAGGATACGCAGTATTTT. Translation: CASSPPFQDTQYF.

V usage is TRBV30 and J usage is TRBJ2-1; TRBD2 matches 7 bases. Per germline, CDR1 GTSNPN and CDR2 SVGIG (reference sequence). V shed 0 bases, J shed 6 bases, and the junction held 8 bases outside the gene matches. The CDR3 is made up of 15 amino acids. The CDR3 DNA sequence: TGTGCCTGGAGTGTAGACCCGGGGGGACCCAATGAGCAGTTCTTC. As protein: CAWSVDPGGPNEQFF. The full variable domain, completed using reference TRBV30 and TRBJ2-1, is SQTIHQWPATLVQPVGSPLSLECTVEGTSNPNLYWYRQAAGRGLQLLFYSVGIGQISSEVPQNLSASRPQDRQFILSSKKLLLSDSGFYLCAWSVDPGGPNEQFFGPGTRLTVL.

V usage is TRBV11-3 and J usage is TRBJ1-1; unclear D gene. V lost 2 bases to trimming and J lost 5 bases, with 9 bases between them. Germline assignment: CDR1 SGHNT and CDR2 YENEEA. This CDR3 comprises 13 residues. Here the CDR3 DNA reads TGTGCCAGCAGCTTACGTAGCGGAACTGAAGCTTTCTTT. This translates into CASSLRSGTEAFF.

Here the CDR3 reads CASSLNTGGDSTDTQYF. In DNA form, the CDR3 reads TGTGCCAGCAGTTTGAATACCGGGGGGGACAGCACAGATACGCAGTATTTT. This chain uses TRBV28 with TRBJ2-3, with 8 bases identical to TRBD2. Germline assignment: CDR1 MDHEN and CDR2 SYDVKM. The CDR3 runs 17 residues. The J segment lost 0 bases and the V segment lost 3 bases, leaving 8 bases of the junction unmatched.

This chain connects TRBV9 to TRBJ2-2; the D is unclear. The CDR3 is made up of 13 amino acids. Germline V gene data show CDR1 as SGDLS and CDR2 as YYNGEE. V lost 0 bases to trimming and J lost 5 bases, with 5 bases between them. In DNA, the CDR3 is TGTGCCAGCAGCGTAGGAGGTACCGGGGAGCTGTTTTTT. Amino acid sequence: CASSVGGTGELFF.